The 11 T cell receptor beta chains presented below share a single source sample, sequenced in a study of blood T cells in healthy people across ages. The authors ran a second PCR of about 6 to 11 cycles using a sample-barcoded 5' primer and a J-beta primer mix. One entry per CDR3 protein, called by TCRdb with MiXCR from the 5' RACE reads. Of over 1,500,000 distinct CDR3 sequences listed, approximately 39% are singletons. The specimen sequenced was blood. The receptors stem from a human donor in good health.

In its sample, this clonotype was seen a few times. J is TRBJ2-4 and V is TRBV5-5, with D unclear. Germline-derived CDR1 and CDR2 are SGHKS and YYEKEE (reference sequence). V was cut by 2 bases and J by 11 bases, with 14 bases left in between. There are 13 residues in the CDR3. In nucleotides, the CDR3 is TGTGCCAGCAGCTTAAATTTTCAAAGCGTTCAGTACTTC. Its translation is CASSLNFQSVQYF.

V usage is TRBV7-2 and J usage is TRBJ2-7, with a possible D match to TRBD2 (7 bases). There are 16 residues in the CDR3. Germline V gene data show CDR1 as SGHTA and CDR2 as FQGNSA. With 1 base removed from V and 4 bases from J, the gap between germline ends came to 17 bases. CDR3 protein: CASSLVAGALPYEQYF. DNA for the CDR3: TGTGCCAGCAGCTTAGTGGCGGGGGCCCTACCTTACGAGCAGTACTTC.

This clonotype has just a few counts. The genes are TRBV10-3 and TRBJ2-5, with a weak D call TRBD2 (7 bases). Germline CDR1 ENHRY, CDR2 SYGVKD. Between the trimmed V and J ends, which lost 4 bases and 2 bases, there was a span of 11 bases. This CDR3 contains 14 residues. CDR3 nucleotide sequence: TGTGCCATCAGTGTCGGGGGGCTACAAGAGACCCAGTACTTC. It yields the protein CAISVGGLQETQYF.

The chain recombines TRBV2 with TRBJ2-1; 8 bases are shared with TRBD2. CDR1 is SNHLY and CDR2 is FYNNEI in the germline V gene. The CDR3 contains 15 residues. V shed 4 bases and J 2 bases; nucleotides not matched to a gene: 4. The CDR3 reads CASSVRGGPYNEQFF. The CDR3 nucleotides read TGTGCCAGCAGTGTACGGGGGGGTCCCTACAATGAGCAGTTCTTC.

The V and J genes are TRBV5-1 and TRBJ2-5; 9 bases are shared with TRBD1. CDR1 is SGHRS and CDR2 is YFSETQ in the germline V gene. The trim removed 4 bases at V and 4 bases at J, leaving 8 bases unmatched. The CDR3 runs 15 residues. The CDR3 spells CASSEVQGAGETQYF. CDR3 nucleotide sequence: TGCGCCAGCAGCGAGGTACAGGGGGCGGGAGAGACCCAGTACTTC.

The V call is TRBV29-1, the J call TRBJ1-4; D possibly corresponds to TRBD1 (6 bases). Germline values: CDR1 SQVTM, CDR2 ANQGSEA. The V and J ends lost 7 bases and 6 bases respectively, with 12 bases between them. The CDR3 runs 12 residues. The CDR3 spells CSAIHRDEKLFF. CDR3 bases: TGCAGCGCCATTCACAGGGATGAAAAACTGTTTTTT.

This clonotype was counted only a few times. The chain combines TRBV20-1 with TRBJ2-7, with 9 bases matching TRBD1. Losses at the gene ends were 4 bases for V and 3 bases for J; bases not matched to a gene: 10. CDR1 is DFQATT, CDR2 SNEGSKA, per germline (reference sequence). The CDR3 contains 15 residues. The CDR3 reads CSATPRDRALYEQYF. The CDR3 DNA follows: TGCAGTGCTACACCCCGGGACAGGGCTCTCTACGAGCAGTACTTC.

The chain uses TRBV9 and TRBJ1-4; D not resolved. The V gene's germline CDR1 is SGDLS and CDR2 YYNGEE. This CDR3 spans 14 amino acids. The germline V and J ends were trimmed by 0 bases and 5 bases, with 8 bases remaining between them. In nucleotides, the CDR3 is TGTGCCAGCAGCGTAGATGCCAGCAATGAAAAACTGTTTTTT. It yields the protein CASSVDASNEKLFF.

This clonotype has only one observation. The V call is TRBV4-1, the J call TRBJ2-7; TRBD2 might be the D (6 bases). The CDR3 covers 16 residues. The V gene's germline CDR1 is MGHRA and CDR2 YSYEKL. The ends were cut back, 1 base at V and 3 bases at J, with 16 bases in the middle. CDR3 sequence reads: CASSQVLGTGVYEQYF. The DNA of the CDR3 is TGCGCCAGCAGCCAAGTCTTGGGGACTGGAGTCTACGAGCAGTACTTC.

This clonotype was observed a few times. This chain joins TRBV7-2 and TRBJ2-2, with 7 bases aligning to TRBD2. The CDR3 is 16 amino acids. Germline V lookup: CDR1 SGHTA, CDR2 FQGNSA. J lost 4 bases, V lost 5 bases, and 10 bases had no gene match. DNA of the CDR3: TGTGCCAGCAGCCTACTACTGGGGAGGGCCACCGGGGAGCTGTTTTTT. This codes for CASSLLLGRATGELFF.

Remarks on this clonotype: One end of the junction fails to match germline, which may point to a read error. The chain recombines TRBV7-3 with TRBJ1-5; no definite D call. The CDR3 covers 12 residues. Looked up from germline, CDR1 is SGHTA and CDR2 is FQGTGA. DNA for the CDR3: TGTGCCGGCAGCCGTTTTAATCAGCCCCAGCATTTT. Protein: CAGSRFNQPQHF.